The text below deals with one T cell receptor (beta chain). CDR3 length equals 18 residues. V shed 0 bases, J shed 2 bases, and the junction held 11 bases outside the gene matches. In germline, CDR1 is MNHGY, CDR2 SAAAGT. The data were obtained in a study of technical replicates of blood from several donors. The data were produced by immunoSEQ multiplex PCR, yet TCRdb's version contains in-frame clones alone and is incomplete. The sample records tens of thousands of clones, about 93% being singletons. The receptor comes from a human donor in good health. Sequenced input: T cells isolated from PBMCs. V gene TRBV6-8 combines with J gene TRBJ2-3, with TRBD2 identical over 7 bases. The CDR3 nucleotides read TGTGCCAGCAGTTACTCGAGGTGCGGGAGTGGCTTCACAGATACGCAGTATTTT. Translating it yields CASSYSRCGSGFTDTQYF.